The TCR beta chain under discussion was sequenced for a study of T cell changes during pregnancy in multiple sclerosis. Germline values: CDR1 SEHNR, CDR2 FQNEAQ (reference sequence). The CDR3 runs 13 residues. V lost 2 bases and J 8 bases, leaving 12 bases between the germline ends. Repertoires were generated with immunoSEQ multiplex PCR, while TCRdb's copy carries only in-frame clones and drops some. The data show about 40,000 clones, 85% to 95% seen once. The sample consisted of CD4+ T cells from peripheral blood mononuclear cells, taken before pregnancy. This chain connects TRBV7-9 to TRBJ1-2, with TRBD1 as a possible D gene (5 bases). The TCR comes from a female donor with multiple sclerosis, enrolled in a pregnancy study. The CDR3, as DNA: TGTGCCAGCAGCTTACGGGGGACGGGCGGCTACACCTTC. Encoded protein: CASSLRGTGGYTF. Variable domain in full (rest from reference TRBV7-9 and TRBJ1-2): DTGVSQNPRHKITKRGQNVTFRCDPISEHNRLYWYRQTLGQGPEFLTYFQNEAQLEKSRLLSDRFSAERPKGSFSTLEIQRTEQGDSAMYLCASSLRGTGGYTFGSGTRLTVV.